The entry below describes one TCR beta chain. Its matching antigen is unknown. The source of the sample is a study of shared clonotypes between healthy human individuals. Whole-study results and caveats: The researchers took only blood, and tissue repertoires probably look different.

As processed by the authors: Sequence data from immunoSEQ were junction-only and lacked quality scores; consequently, filtering differed. Profiling relied on immunoSEQ multiplex PCR, and the TCRdb table lists in-frame clones only, not all of them. The DNA was the basis for D and trimming; V, J and clone size are from that table. The profile shows around 480,000 clones, 75% to 80% of them singletons. The germline gives CDR1 KGHSH, CDR2 LQKENI. Germline trimming cut 3 bases from V and 8 bases from J; bases unmatched to any gene: 7. This CDR3 region has 14 residues. This sequence was found in a woman in her forties in good health. Some clones in this sample may be carry-over from other donors' samples. Sequenced: PBMCs. This rearrangement joins TRBV18 to TRBJ2-1; TRBD2 agrees at 7 bases. CDR3 coding DNA: TGTGCCAGCTCACCCACGACTAGCAGCGATGAGCAGTTCTTC. Translated, it gives CASSPTTSSDEQFF. Combining the CDR3 with reference TRBV18 and TRBJ2-1 gives the whole variable domain NAGVMQNPRHLVRRRGQEARLRCSPMKGHSHVYWYRQLPEEGLKFMVYLQKENIIDESGMPKERFSAEFPKEGPSILRIQQVVRGDSAAYFCASSPTTSSDEQFFGPGTRLTVL.